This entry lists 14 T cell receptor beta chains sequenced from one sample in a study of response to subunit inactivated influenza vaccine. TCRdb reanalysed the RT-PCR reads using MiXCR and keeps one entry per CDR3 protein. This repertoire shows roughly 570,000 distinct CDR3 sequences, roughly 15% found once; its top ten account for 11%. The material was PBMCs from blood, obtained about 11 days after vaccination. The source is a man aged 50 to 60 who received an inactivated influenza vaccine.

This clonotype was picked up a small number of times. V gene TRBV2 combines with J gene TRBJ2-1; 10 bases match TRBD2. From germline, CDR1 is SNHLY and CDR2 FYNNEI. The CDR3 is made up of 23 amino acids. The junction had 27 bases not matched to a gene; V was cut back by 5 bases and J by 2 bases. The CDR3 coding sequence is TGTGCCAGCAGTCAAAGGGGCCAAAAGCGGGAGGGCCTAAGTGGATGGCCCTACAATGAGCAGTTCTTC. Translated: CASSQRGQKREGLSGWPYNEQFF.

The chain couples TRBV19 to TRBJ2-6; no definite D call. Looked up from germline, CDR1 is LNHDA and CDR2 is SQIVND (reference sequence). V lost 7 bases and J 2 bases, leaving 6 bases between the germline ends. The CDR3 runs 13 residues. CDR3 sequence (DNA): TGTGCCAGTACAAGCCCTGGGGCCAACGTCCTGACTTTC. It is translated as CASTSPGANVLTF.

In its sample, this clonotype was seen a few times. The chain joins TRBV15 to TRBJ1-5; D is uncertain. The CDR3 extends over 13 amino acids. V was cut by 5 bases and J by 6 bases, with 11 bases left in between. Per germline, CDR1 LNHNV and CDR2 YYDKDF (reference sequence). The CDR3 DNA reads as TGTGCCACCAGCGGAGGAAAGTCTCAGCCCCAGCATTTT. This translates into CATSGGKSQPQHF. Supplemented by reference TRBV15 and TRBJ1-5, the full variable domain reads DAMVIQNPRYQVTQFGKPVTLSCSQTLNHNVMYWYQQKSSQAPKLLFHYYDKDFNNEADTPDNFQSRRPNTSFCFLDIRSPGLGDTAMYLCATSGGKSQPQHFGDGTRLSIL.

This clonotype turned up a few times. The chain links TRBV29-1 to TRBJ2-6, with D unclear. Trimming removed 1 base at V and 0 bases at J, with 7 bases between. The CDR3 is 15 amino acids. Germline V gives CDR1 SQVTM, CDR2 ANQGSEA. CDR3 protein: CSVEGHSSGANVLTF. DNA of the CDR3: TGCAGCGTTGAAGGGCACAGCTCTGGGGCCAACGTCCTGACTTTC.

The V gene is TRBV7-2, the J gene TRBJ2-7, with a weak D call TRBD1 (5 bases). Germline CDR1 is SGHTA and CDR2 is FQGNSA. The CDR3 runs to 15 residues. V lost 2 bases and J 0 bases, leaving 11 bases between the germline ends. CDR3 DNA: TGTGCCAGCAGCTTACAGGGATTTCCCTCCTACGAGCAGTACTTC. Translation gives CASSLQGFPSYEQYF.

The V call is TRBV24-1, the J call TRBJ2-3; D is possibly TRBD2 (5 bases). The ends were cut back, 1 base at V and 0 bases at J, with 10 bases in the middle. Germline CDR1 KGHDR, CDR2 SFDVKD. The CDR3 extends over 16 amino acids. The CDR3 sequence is CATSDFKAESTDTQYF. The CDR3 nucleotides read TGTGCCACCAGTGATTTCAAAGCGGAAAGCACAGATACGCAGTATTTT.

The CDR3 loop reads CASSSSGGIETQYF. CDR3 nucleotides: TGTGCCAGCAGTTCTTCAGGGGGCATCGAGACCCAGTACTTC. V is TRBV12-3 or TRBV12-4 and J is TRBJ2-5, with 8 bases lining up with TRBD1. The CDR3 consists of 14 residues. Germline trimming cut 4 bases from V and 5 bases from J; bases unmatched to any gene: 6.

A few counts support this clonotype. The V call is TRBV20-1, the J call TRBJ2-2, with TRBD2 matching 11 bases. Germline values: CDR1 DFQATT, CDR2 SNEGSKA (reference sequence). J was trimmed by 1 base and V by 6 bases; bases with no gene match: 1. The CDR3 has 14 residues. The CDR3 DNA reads TGCAGTGCCCTAGCGGGAGGGAACACCGGGGAGCTGTTTTTT. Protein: CSALAGGNTGELFF.

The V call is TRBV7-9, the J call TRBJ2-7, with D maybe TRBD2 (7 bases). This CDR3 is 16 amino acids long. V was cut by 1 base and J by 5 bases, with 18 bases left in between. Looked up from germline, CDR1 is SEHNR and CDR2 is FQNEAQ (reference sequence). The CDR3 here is CASSLGVQRGGDEQYF. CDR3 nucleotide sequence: TGTGCCAGCAGCTTAGGTGTGCAAAGGGGGGGCGACGAGCAGTACTTC.

Here the CDR3 DNA reads TGCGCCAGCAGCCACACGGCACCCAACGGCAATGAGCAGTTCTTC. Translated, it gives CASSHTAPNGNEQFF. The chain links TRBV5-1 to TRBJ2-1, with D uncertain. Trimming took 4 bases from V and 6 from J, leaving 17 bases between them. The CDR3 extends over 15 amino acids. Germline-derived CDR1 and CDR2 are SGHRS and YFSETQ.

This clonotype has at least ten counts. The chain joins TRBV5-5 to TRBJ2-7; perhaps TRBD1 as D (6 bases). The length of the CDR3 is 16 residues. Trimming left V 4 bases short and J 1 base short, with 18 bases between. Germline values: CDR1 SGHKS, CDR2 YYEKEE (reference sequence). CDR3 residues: CASSDYIGTSSYEQYF. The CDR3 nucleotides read TGTGCCAGCAGCGACTATATAGGGACAAGTTCCTACGAGCAGTACTTC. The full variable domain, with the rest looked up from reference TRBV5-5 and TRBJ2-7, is DAGVTQSPTHLIKTRGQQVTLRCSPISGHKSVSWYQQVLGQGPQFIFQYYEKEERGRGNFPDRFSARQFPNYSSELNVNALLLGDSALYLCASSDYIGTSSYEQYFGPGTRLTVT.

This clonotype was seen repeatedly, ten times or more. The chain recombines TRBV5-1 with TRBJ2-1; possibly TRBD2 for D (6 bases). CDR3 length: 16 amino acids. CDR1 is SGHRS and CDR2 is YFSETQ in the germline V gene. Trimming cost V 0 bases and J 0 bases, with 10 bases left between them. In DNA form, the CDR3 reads TGCGCCAGCAGCTTGGCCGCGGGGAGCTCCTACAATGAGCAGTTCTTC. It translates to CASSLAAGSSYNEQFF.

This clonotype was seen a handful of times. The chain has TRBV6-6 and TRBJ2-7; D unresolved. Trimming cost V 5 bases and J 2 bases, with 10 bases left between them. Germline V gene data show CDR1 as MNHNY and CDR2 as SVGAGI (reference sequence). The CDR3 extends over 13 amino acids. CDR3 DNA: TGTGCCAGCAGTCGAACCACAACCTACGAGCAGTACTTC. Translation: CASSRTTTYEQYF.

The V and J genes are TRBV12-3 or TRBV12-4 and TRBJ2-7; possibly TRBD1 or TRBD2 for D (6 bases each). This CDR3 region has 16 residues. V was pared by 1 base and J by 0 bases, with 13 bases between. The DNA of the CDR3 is TGTGCCAGCAGTTTAGAGGGGGGACTGTCCTCCTACGAGCAGTACTTC. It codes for CASSLEGGLSSYEQYF.